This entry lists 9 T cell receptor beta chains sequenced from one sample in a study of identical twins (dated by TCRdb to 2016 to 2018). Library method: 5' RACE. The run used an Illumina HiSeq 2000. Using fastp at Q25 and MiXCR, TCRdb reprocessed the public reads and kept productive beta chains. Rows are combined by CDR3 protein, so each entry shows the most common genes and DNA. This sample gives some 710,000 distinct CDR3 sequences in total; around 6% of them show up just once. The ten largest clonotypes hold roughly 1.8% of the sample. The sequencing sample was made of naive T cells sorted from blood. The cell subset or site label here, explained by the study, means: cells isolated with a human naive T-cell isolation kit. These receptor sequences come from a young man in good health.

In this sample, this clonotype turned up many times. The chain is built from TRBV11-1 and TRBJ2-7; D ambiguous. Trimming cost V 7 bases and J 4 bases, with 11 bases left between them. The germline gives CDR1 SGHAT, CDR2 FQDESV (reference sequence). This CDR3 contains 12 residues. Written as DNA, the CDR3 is TGTGCCAGCACCGAAGGAGCTTACGAGCAGTACTTC. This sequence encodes CASTEGAYEQYF.

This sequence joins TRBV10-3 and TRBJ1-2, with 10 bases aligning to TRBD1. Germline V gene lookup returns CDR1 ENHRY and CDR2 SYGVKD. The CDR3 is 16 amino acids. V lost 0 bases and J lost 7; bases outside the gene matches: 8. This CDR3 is CAISESMTGGRGGYTF. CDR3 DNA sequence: TGTGCCATCAGTGAGTCCATGACAGGGGGCAGAGGTGGCTACACCTTC.

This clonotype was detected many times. The CDR3 protein is CASSVVDSSGNTIYF. The CDR3 bases are TGTGCCAGCAGCGTAGTCGACAGCTCTGGAAACACCATATATTTT. The chain has TRBV9 and TRBJ1-3; tentatively, D is TRBD1 (5 bases). The CDR3 is made up of 15 amino acids. Germline assignment: CDR1 SGDLS and CDR2 YYNGEE. Trimming removed 0 bases at V and 0 bases at J, with 7 bases between. The entire variable domain, with the rest obtained from reference TRBV9 and TRBJ1-3, is as follows: DSGVTQTPKHLITATGQRVTLRCSPRSGDLSVYWYQQSLDQGLQFLIQYYNGEERAKGNILERFSAQQFPDLHSELNLSSLELGDSALYFCASSVVDSSGNTIYFGEGSWLTVV.

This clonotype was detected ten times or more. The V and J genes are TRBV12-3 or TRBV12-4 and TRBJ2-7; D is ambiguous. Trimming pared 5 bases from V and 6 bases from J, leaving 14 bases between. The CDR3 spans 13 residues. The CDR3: CASSPRGRSEQYF. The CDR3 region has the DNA TGTGCCAGCAGTCCGCGTGGTCGGTCCGAGCAGTACTTC.

The CDR3 DNA is TGTGCCAGCAGCTTCACTCGGACAGGAACCACCGGGGAGCTGTTTTTT. This encodes CASSFTRTGTTGELFF. The chain carries TRBV7-9 and TRBJ2-2; 7 nucleotides align to TRBD1. Germline V gene sequence: CDR1 SEHNR, CDR2 FQNEAQ (reference sequence). The V gene end was trimmed by 3 bases and the J gene end by 4 bases; junction bases not matched to a gene: 8. The CDR3 is made up of 16 amino acids.

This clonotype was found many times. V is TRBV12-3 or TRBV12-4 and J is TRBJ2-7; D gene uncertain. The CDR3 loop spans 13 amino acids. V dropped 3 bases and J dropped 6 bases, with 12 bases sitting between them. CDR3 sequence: CASSFRGTREQYF. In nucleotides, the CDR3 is TGTGCCAGCAGTTTTCGAGGTACCCGCGAGCAGTACTTC.

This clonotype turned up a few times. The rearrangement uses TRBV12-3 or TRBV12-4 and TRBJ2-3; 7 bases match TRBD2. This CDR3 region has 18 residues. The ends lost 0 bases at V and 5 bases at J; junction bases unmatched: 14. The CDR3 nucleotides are TGTGCCAGCAGTTTAGCGGTGTCTAGCGGTTGGGGGGTAGATACGCAGTATTTT. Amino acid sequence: CASSLAVSSGWGVDTQYF.

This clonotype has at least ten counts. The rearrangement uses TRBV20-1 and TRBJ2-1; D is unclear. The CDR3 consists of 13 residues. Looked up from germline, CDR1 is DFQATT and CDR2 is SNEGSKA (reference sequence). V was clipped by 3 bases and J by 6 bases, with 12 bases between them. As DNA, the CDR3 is TGCAGTGCTAGGGTCAGCGTGGGCAATGAGCAGTTCTTC. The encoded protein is CSARVSVGNEQFF.

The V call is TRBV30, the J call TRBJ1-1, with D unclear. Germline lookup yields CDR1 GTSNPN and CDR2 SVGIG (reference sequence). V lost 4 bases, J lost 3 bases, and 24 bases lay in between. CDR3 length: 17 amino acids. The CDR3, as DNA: TGTGCCTGGATCGGTGCGGGTCGTATGGGAGTGGACACTGAAGCTTTCTTT. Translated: CAWIGAGRMGVDTEAFF.